This T cell receptor beta chain is from a study of blood T cell repertoires in COVID-19. Looking at the study overall: T cells, B-cell-depleted T cells, or PBMCs provided the cDNA or gDNA that served as material.

Assay: immunoSEQ multiplex PCR; the TCRdb copy retains only in-frame clones and omits some. The table includes a few hundred thousand clones, roughly 85% detected once. The study drew participants aged about 18 to 90 years from roughly 25 US areas. CDR1 is LNHDA, CDR2 SQIVND, per germline (reference sequence). Losses at the gene ends were 1 base for V and 7 bases for J; bases not matched to a gene: 19. The CDR3 consists of 19 residues. Sequenced input: PBMCs or T cells enriched from blood (not recorded which). This rearrangement joins TRBV19 to TRBJ2-7, with TRBD2 matching over 10 bases. The clonotype comes from a woman aged 50 to 60 who had recovered from COVID-19. The CDR3 DNA reads as TGTGCCAGTAGTATAGGGCGAGCGGGAGGGCCCCTAGTTGCGTGGGAGCAGTACTTC. As protein: CASSIGRAGGPLVAWEQYF.